This passage covers 4 T cell receptor beta chains from one sample sequenced in a study of blood T cells in healthy people across ages. With a J-beta primer mix and a sample-barcoded 5' primer, a second PCR ran about 7 to 11 cycles. TCRdb called the 5' RACE reads again in MiXCR, with one record for every CDR3 protein. The data show more than 800,000 distinct CDR3 sequences, 40% to 50% seen once. Sequences were obtained from blood. The receptors stem from a woman aged 55-75 years in good health.

V and J are TRBV6-5 and TRBJ1-1, with 8 bases lining up with TRBD1. The V gene's germline CDR1 is MNHEY and CDR2 SVGAGI. J gave up 7 bases and V 8 bases, and 0 bases lay outside the gene matches. The CDR3 extends over 10 amino acids. The CDR3 protein is CASGQGEAFF. As DNA, the CDR3 is TGTGCCAGCGGACAGGGTGAAGCTTTCTTT.

The V call is TRBV20-1, the J call TRBJ2-7; D perhaps matches TRBD1 (5 bases). The length of the CDR3 is 14 residues. Germline V gene data show CDR1 as DFQATT and CDR2 as SNEGSKA (reference sequence). V lost 6 bases and J 0 bases, leaving 15 bases between the germline ends. The CDR3 loop reads CSATDSVLSYEQYF. Here the CDR3 DNA reads TGCAGTGCAACCGACAGTGTTCTCTCCTACGAGCAGTACTTC.

J is TRBJ2-2 and V is TRBV7-2, with 7 bases aligning to TRBD2. The length of the CDR3 is 16 residues. The trim removed 1 base at V and 2 bases at J, leaving 4 bases unmatched. The germline CDR1 and CDR2 sequences are SGHTA and FQGNSA. Here the CDR3 reads CASSLVLAANTGELFF. CDR3 nucleotides: TGTGCCAGCAGCTTAGTGCTAGCGGCTAACACCGGGGAGCTGTTTTTT.

This clonotype was observed a handful of times. The chain recombines TRBV18 with TRBJ2-7; 8 positions match TRBD2. The CDR3 is 15 amino acids. CDR1 and CDR2 (germline): KGHSH, LQKENI. Trimming took 3 bases from V and 3 from J; bases not matched to a gene: 7. CDR3: CASSPSTSAGYEQYF. The CDR3, as DNA: TGTGCCAGCTCACCCTCGACTAGCGCAGGCTACGAGCAGTACTTC.